The 23 T cell receptor beta chains given below trace back to one sample, sequenced in a study of shared clonotypes between healthy human individuals. CD8 cells regarded as naive lacked CD45RO, were positively chosen for CCR7, and omitted terminally differentiated effector memory CD45RA+ cells. This table comes from immunoSEQ multiplex PCR, and its TCRdb copy is limited to in-frame clones, with some not included. The sample consists of fewer than 700,000 clones, around 95% of them appearing once. The sequencing sample was made of naive CD8+ T cells sorted from blood. These receptors originate from a woman aged 30 to 39 in good health.

This chain joins TRBV19 and TRBJ1-5; D gene unclear. Germline CDR1 is LNHDA and CDR2 is SQIVND (reference sequence). The CDR3 is made up of 15 amino acids. V was shortened by 5 bases and J by 1 base, with 12 bases between the two germline ends. The CDR3 nucleotides are TGTGCCAGTAGTCCTCAGGTTTTGAGCAATCAGCCCCAGCATTTT. The encoded protein is CASSPQVLSNQPQHF.

The chain combines TRBV29-1 with TRBJ2-7, with D unclear. This CDR3 is built from 13 residues. Trimming took off 6 bases at V and 3 bases at J, with 15 bases between the two ends. CDR1 is SQVTM, CDR2 ANQGSEA, per germline. Here the CDR3 reads CSVQVENLYEQYF. The CDR3 nucleotides read TGCAGCGTGCAGGTAGAGAACCTCTACGAGCAGTACTTC.

This clone appeared a few times. The chain uses TRBV7-9 and TRBJ1-1, with 7 bases that match TRBD1. The junction had 5 bases not matched to a gene; V was cut back by 5 bases and J by 8 bases. The CDR3 has 12 amino acids. Germline CDR1 reads SEHNR; CDR2 reads FQNEAQ (reference sequence). The CDR3 is CASSEGQTEAFF. As DNA, the CDR3 is TGTGCCAGCAGCGAGGGACAGACCGAAGCTTTCTTT.

V usage is TRBV6-1 and J usage is TRBJ2-5; 8 nucleotides match TRBD2. CDR1 MNHNS and CDR2 SASEGT come from the germline V gene. This CDR3 has 18 amino acids. V was clipped by 1 base and J by 5 bases; unmatched bases: 15. The CDR3 coding sequence is TGTGCCAGCAGTGAAGTCGAGCGGGAGAGGGGGTTGAGGGAGACCCAGTACTTC. It codes for CASSEVERERGLRETQYF.

Concerning this clone itself: This sample also contains other DNA sequences that code for the same CDR3. DNA for the CDR3: TGTGCCAGCAGTTTGGGACTATCAAACACCGGGGAGCTGTTTTTT. Translation: CASSLGLSNTGELFF. The gene calls are TRBV28 and TRBJ2-2; 7 nucleotides match TRBD2. V lost 3 bases, J lost 2 bases, and 3 bases stayed unmatched. The CDR3 runs 15 residues. Germline-derived CDR1 and CDR2 are MDHEN and SYDVKM.

This chain links TRBV27 with TRBJ2-7; 7 bases are shared with TRBD1. This CDR3 has 14 residues. Trimming at V came to 5 bases and at J to 3 bases, leaving 7 bases not matched to a gene. Germline V gene lookup returns CDR1 MNHEY and CDR2 SMNVEV (reference sequence). CDR3 sequence: CASSALGQVYEQYF. CDR3 DNA: TGTGCCAGCAGTGCCCTAGGACAGGTCTACGAGCAGTACTTC.

The chain carries TRBV7-9 and TRBJ2-7; no definite D call. V was pared by 8 bases and J by 3 bases, with 20 bases between. CDR3 length: 15 residues. Per the germline V gene, CDR1 is SEHNR and CDR2 is FQNEAQ (reference sequence). CDR3 protein: CASGTSTETNYEQYF. In DNA form, the CDR3 reads TGTGCCAGCGGTACGTCGACCGAAACGAACTACGAGCAGTACTTC.

J is TRBJ2-3 and V is TRBV19; no definite D call. V dropped 1 base and J dropped 9 bases, with 8 bases sitting between them. The germline gives CDR1 LNHDA, CDR2 SQIVND (reference sequence). The CDR3 runs to 12 residues. The DNA of the CDR3 is TGTGCCAGTAGTATAGGGAGTCTAACGCAGTATTTT. Translated, it gives CASSIGSLTQYF. The full variable domain, in which reference TRBV19 and TRBJ2-3 provide the parts outside the CDR3, is DGGITQSPKYLFRKEGQNVTLSCEQNLNHDAMYWYRQDPGQGLRLIYYSQIVNDFQKGDIAEGYSVSREKKESFPLTVTSAQKNPTAFYLCASSIGSLTQYFGPGTRLTVL.

This chain connects TRBV9 to TRBJ2-7, with 10 nucleotides matching TRBD2. CDR3 size: 14 residues. The junction had 9 bases not matched to a gene; V was cut back by 4 bases and J by 8 bases. Germline loops: CDR1 SGDLS, CDR2 YYNGEE. This CDR3 reads CASSPGTSVPQQYF. The CDR3 bases are TGTGCCAGCAGCCCCGGGACTAGCGTACCACAGCAGTACTTC.

The gene calls are TRBV11-3 and TRBJ2-1; TRBD2 matches 7 bases. V dropped 1 base and J dropped 4; count of bases not matched to a gene: 10. This CDR3 spans 17 amino acids. CDR1 SGHNT and CDR2 YENEEA come from the germline V gene. In DNA, the CDR3 is TGTGCCAGCAGCTTAGGGCTAGCGGAGGGTCTTTACAATGAGCAGTTCTTC. It specifies CASSLGLAEGLYNEQFF.

In its sample, this clone was seen once. This chain uses TRBV6-1 with TRBJ2-7; 8 bases fit TRBD2. The CDR3 is 14 residues long. Germline V gene sequence: CDR1 MNHNS, CDR2 SASEGT. Trimming removed 3 bases from V and 3 bases from J; junction bases left unmatched: 4. CDR3 residues: CASSEGGRYYEQYF. CDR3 DNA sequence: TGTGCCAGCAGTGAGGGCGGGAGGTACTACGAGCAGTACTTC.

The sample holds one count of this clone. The CDR3 region has the DNA TGTGCCAGCAGCTTAGAGACCTCGCGGGGTGACTACGAGCAGTACTTC. This translates into CASSLETSRGDYEQYF. The V gene is TRBV11-2, the J gene TRBJ2-7, with a tentative D call TRBD2 (6 bases). The CDR3 is 16 amino acids. V lost 0 bases, J lost 3 bases, and 15 bases lay in between. Germline V gene data show CDR1 as SGHAT and CDR2 as FQNNGV.

This rearrangement joins TRBV14 to TRBJ1-1; 9 bases map to TRBD1. The J segment lost 0 bases and the V segment lost 4 bases, leaving 6 bases of the junction unmatched. CDR1 is SGHDN and CDR2 is FVKESK in the germline V gene. The CDR3 loop spans 16 amino acids. CDR3 sequence: CASSPDRGYMNTEAFF. CDR3 nucleotide sequence: TGTGCCAGCAGCCCGGACAGGGGTTATATGAACACTGAAGCTTTCTTT. Looking up the rest from reference TRBV14 and TRBJ1-1 gives the full variable domain: EAGVTQFPSHSVIEKGQTVTLRCDPISGHDNLYWYRRVMGKEIKFLLHFVKESKQDESGMPNNRFLAERTGGTYSTLKVQPAELEDSGVYFCASSPDRGYMNTEAFFGQGTRLTVV.

The V call is TRBV28, the J call TRBJ2-5; unclear D gene. The J call may be incorrect, as the DNA end agrees better with TRBJ2-7. Germline-derived CDR1 and CDR2 are MDHEN and SYDVKM. The CDR3 consists of 13 residues. CDR3 residues: CASSSDLGYEQYF. The CDR3 nucleotides are TGTGCCAGCAGTTCCGATCTAGGCTACGAGCAGTACTTC.

Points on this clone: The identical CDR3 is also encoded by other nucleotide sequences in the sample. The chain joins TRBV6-1 to TRBJ2-7; weak D call: TRBD1 (6 bases). With 6 bases removed from V and 6 bases from J, the gap between germline ends came to 6 bases. Germline CDR1 is MNHNS and CDR2 is SASEGT. The CDR3 runs 10 residues. The CDR3 spells CASRGGEQYF. DNA of the CDR3: TGTGCCAGCAGAGGGGGCGAGCAGTACTTC.

V and J are TRBV29-1 and TRBJ2-1, with D unclear. There are 12 residues in the CDR3. V was pared by 1 base and J by 7 bases, with 8 bases between. In germline, CDR1 is SQVTM, CDR2 ANQGSEA. Here the CDR3 DNA reads TGCAGCGTTGAAGTAGTCGGGAATGAGCAGTTCTTC. This translates into CSVEVVGNEQFF.

The chain uses TRBV9 and TRBJ1-1, with 7 positions matching TRBD1. V lost 4 bases, J lost 1 base, and 10 bases stayed unmatched. This CDR3 region has 16 residues. CDR1 and CDR2 from the germline V gene are SGDLS and YYNGEE. The CDR3 region is CASSSRGGEGNTEAFF. Here the CDR3 DNA reads TGTGCCAGCAGCTCCAGAGGGGGCGAGGGGAACACTGAAGCTTTCTTT.

In DNA form, the CDR3 reads TGTGCCAGCAGCCCGAACCCGGGGATTGCCCTATACTGGCAGTACTTC. Its translation: CASSPNPGIALYWQYF. The chain is built from TRBV5-6 and TRBJ2-7; TRBD2 might be the D (5 bases). V shed 4 bases and J shed 9 bases, with 26 bases lying between them. This CDR3 comprises 16 residues. Germline CDR1 is SGHDT and CDR2 is YYEEEE.

This clone was seen a single time. The chain combines TRBV10-1 with TRBJ2-1; D not resolved. CDR1 is WNHNN, CDR2 SYGVQD, per germline (reference sequence). The CDR3 sequence is 16 residues long. Trimming removed 4 bases from V and 7 bases from J, with 20 bases in between. The CDR3 DNA reads TGCGCCAGCAGTGCAACGCAGCCCCGACCTATTAATGAGCAGTTCTTC. Its translation: CASSATQPRPINEQFF.

This clone was counted between two and nine times. The V gene is TRBV29-1, the J gene TRBJ1-2; D is uncertain. Trimming removed 6 bases at V and 4 bases at J, with 9 bases between. Germline CDR1 reads SQVTM; CDR2 reads ANQGSEA. The CDR3 is made up of 11 amino acids. The CDR3 region is CSVTARYGYTF. The CDR3, as DNA: TGCAGCGTCACGGCTCGCTATGGCTACACCTTC.

The chain carries TRBV6-9 and TRBJ2-1; D is undetermined. V lost 6 bases and J 10 bases, leaving 16 bases between the germline ends. Germline V lookup: CDR1 MNHGY, CDR2 SVAAGI. The length of the CDR3 is 13 residues. Here the CDR3 reads CASRTTPRVEQFF. CDR3 sequence (DNA): TGTGCCAGCAGAACTACACCCCGCGTAGAGCAGTTCTTC.

This rearrangement joins TRBV4-2 to TRBJ2-7; 12 nucleotides match TRBD2. V was clipped by 0 bases and J by 5 bases; unmatched bases: 8. Germline V gene sequence: CDR1 LGHNA, CDR2 YNFKEQ. This CDR3 is 17 amino acids long. The CDR3 here is CASSQDLAGGWWDEQYF. DNA for the CDR3: TGTGCCAGCAGCCAAGACCTAGCGGGAGGGTGGTGGGACGAGCAGTACTTC.

This rearrangement joins TRBV5-4 to TRBJ1-1; the match to TRBD1 covers 7 bases. Unmatched junction bases numbered 8, after V lost 2 bases and J lost 1 base. The CDR3 loop spans 16 amino acids. Germline CDR1 is SGHNT and CDR2 is YYREEE (reference sequence). The CDR3 DNA reads TGTGCCAGCAGCTTACCTGACAGGGATCCGAACACTGAAGCTTTCTTT. It is translated as CASSLPDRDPNTEAFF.